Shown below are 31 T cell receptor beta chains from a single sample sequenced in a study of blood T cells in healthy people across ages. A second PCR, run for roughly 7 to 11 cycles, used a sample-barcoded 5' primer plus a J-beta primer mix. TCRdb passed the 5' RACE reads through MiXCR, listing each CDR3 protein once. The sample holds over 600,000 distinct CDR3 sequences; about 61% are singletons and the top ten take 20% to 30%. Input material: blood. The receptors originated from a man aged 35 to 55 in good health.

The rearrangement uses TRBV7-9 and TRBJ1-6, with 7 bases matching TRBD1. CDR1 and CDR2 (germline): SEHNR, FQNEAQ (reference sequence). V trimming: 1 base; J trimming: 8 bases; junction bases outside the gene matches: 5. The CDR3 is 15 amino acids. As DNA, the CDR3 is TGTGCCAGCAGCTTAGTGTCGGGACAGCATTCACCCCTCCACTTT. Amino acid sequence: CASSLVSGQHSPLHF.

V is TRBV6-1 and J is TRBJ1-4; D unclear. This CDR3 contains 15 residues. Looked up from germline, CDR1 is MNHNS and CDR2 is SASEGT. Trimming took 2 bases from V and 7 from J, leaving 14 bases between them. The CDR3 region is CASSELWQSFEKLFF. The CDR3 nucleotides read TGTGCCAGCAGTGAACTTTGGCAGAGTTTTGAAAAACTGTTTTTT.

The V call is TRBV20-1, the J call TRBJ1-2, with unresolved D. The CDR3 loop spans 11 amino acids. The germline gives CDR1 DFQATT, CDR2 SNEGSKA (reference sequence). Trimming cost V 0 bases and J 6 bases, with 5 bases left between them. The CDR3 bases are TGCAGTGCTAGAGATCTAAATGGCTACACCTTC. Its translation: CSARDLNGYTF.

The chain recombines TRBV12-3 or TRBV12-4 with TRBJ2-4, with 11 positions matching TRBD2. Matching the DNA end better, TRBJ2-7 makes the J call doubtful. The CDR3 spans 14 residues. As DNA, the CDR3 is TGTGCCAGTAAACTAGCGGGAGAAATTGACGAGCAGTACTTC. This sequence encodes CASKLAGEIDEQYF.

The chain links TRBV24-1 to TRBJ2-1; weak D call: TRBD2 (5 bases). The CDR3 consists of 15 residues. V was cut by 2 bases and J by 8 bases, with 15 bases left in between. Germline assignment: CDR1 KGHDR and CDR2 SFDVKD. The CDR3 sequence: CATSDSPEAMDEQFF. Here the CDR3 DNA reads TGTGCCACCAGTGATTCCCCGGAGGCGATGGATGAGCAGTTCTTC.

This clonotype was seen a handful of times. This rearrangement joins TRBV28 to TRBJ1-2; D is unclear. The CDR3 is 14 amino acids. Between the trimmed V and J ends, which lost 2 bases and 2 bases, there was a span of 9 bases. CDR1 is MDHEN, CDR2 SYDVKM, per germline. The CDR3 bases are TGTGCCAGCAGTTTAGGGAGGTCCAACTATGGCTACACCTTC. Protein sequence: CASSLGRSNYGYTF.

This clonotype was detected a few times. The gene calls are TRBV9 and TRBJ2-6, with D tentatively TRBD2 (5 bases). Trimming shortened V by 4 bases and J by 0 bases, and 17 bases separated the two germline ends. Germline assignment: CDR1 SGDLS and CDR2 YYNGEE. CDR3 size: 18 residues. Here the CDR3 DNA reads TGTGCCAGCAGCCCGAGGGTCTTTTCCACCTCTGGGGCCAACGTCCTGACTTTC. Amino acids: CASSPRVFSTSGANVLTF.

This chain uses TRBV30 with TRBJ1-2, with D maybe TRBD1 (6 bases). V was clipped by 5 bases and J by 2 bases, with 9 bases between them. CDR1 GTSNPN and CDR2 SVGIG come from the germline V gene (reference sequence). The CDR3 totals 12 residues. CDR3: CAWGQSNYGYTF. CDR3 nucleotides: TGTGCCTGGGGACAGTCCAACTATGGCTACACCTTC.

For the CDR3, the DNA is TGTGCCAGCAGTATTGCAGCCTCTGGGGCCAACGTCCTGACTTTC. Its protein is CASSIAASGANVLTF. The chain recombines TRBV27 with TRBJ2-6; D is undetermined. The CDR3 has 15 residues. Germline V CDR1 and CDR2: MNHEY, SMNVEV (reference sequence). The V end was cut by 5 bases, the J end by 0 bases, with 8 bases between.

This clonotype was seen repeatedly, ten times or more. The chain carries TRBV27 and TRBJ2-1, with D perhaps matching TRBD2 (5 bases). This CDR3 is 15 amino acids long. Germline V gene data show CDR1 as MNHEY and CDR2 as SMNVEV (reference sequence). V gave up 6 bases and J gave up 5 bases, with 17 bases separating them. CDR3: CASSPGAGLNNEQFF. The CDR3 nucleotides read TGTGCCAGCAGCCCCGGCGCGGGCCTTAACAATGAGCAGTTCTTC.

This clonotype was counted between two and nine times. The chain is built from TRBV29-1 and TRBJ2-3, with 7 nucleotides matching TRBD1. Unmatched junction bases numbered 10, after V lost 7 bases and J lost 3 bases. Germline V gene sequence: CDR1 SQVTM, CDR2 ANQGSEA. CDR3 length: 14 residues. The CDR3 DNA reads TGCAGCGGTCACAGGGGCGCGAGAACAGATACGCAGTATTTT. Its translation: CSGHRGARTDTQYF.

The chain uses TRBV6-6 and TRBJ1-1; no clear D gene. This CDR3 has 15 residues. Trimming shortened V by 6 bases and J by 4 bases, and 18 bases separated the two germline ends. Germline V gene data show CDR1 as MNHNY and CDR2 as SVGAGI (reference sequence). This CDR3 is CASRVGTSEATEAFF. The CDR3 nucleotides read TGTGCCAGCAGAGTCGGAACAAGTGAGGCCACTGAAGCTTTCTTT.

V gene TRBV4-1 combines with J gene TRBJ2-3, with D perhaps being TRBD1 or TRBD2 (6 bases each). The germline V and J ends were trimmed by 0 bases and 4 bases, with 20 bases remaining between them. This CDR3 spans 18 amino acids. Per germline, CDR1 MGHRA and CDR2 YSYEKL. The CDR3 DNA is TGCGCCAGCAGCCAAGACGAGACGACTAGGGGGGCGGCAGATACGCAGTATTTT. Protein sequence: CASSQDETTRGAADTQYF.

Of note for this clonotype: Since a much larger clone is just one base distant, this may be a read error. The CDR3 spells CASSLNGGGIADTQYF. In DNA form, the CDR3 reads TGTGCCAGCAGCTTAAACGGCGGGGGGATAGCAGATACGCAGTATTTT. V is TRBV7-3 and J is TRBJ2-3; TRBD2 aligns across 8 bases. The CDR3 has 16 residues. Germline V CDR1 and CDR2: SGHTA, FQGTGA. The ends lost 1 base at V and 4 bases at J; junction bases unmatched: 7. The full variable domain, in which reference TRBV7-3 and TRBJ2-3 provide the parts outside the CDR3, is GAGVSQTPSNKVTEKGKYVELRCDPISGHTALYWYRQSLGQGPEFLIYFQGTGAADDSGLPNDRFFAVRPEGSVSTLKIQRTERGDSAVYLCASSLNGGGIADTQYFGPGTRLTVL.

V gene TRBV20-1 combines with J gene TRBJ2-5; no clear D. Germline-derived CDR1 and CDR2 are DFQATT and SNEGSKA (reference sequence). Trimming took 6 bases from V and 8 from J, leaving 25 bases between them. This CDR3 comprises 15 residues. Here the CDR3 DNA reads TGCAGTGCCGTAGCCCCAGGACCCGGGTCGGATACCCAGTACTTC. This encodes CSAVAPGPGSDTQYF.

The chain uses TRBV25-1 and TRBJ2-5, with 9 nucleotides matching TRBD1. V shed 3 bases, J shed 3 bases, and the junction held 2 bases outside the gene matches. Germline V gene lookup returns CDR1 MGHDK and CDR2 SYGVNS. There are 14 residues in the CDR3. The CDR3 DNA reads TGTGCCAGCAGTGAGGACAGGGGTGAAGAGACCCAGTACTTC. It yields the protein CASSEDRGEETQYF.

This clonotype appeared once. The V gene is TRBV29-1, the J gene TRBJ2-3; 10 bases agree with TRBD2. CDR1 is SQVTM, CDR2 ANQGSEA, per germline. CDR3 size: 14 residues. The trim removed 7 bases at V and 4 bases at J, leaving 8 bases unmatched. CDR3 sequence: CSALLAGLPDTQYF. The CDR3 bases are TGCAGCGCCCTACTAGCGGGGTTGCCAGATACGCAGTATTTT.

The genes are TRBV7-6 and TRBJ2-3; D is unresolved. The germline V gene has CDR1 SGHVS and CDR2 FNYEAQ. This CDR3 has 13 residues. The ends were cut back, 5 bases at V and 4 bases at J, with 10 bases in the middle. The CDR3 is CASSQRSPDTQYF. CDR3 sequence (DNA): TGTGCCAGCAGCCAGCGATCCCCAGATACGCAGTATTTT.

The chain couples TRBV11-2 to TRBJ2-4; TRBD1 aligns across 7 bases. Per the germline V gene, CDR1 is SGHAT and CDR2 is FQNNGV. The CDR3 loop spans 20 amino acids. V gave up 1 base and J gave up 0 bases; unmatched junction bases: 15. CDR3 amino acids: CASSLGRLRGHHLAKNIQYF. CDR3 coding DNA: TGTGCCAGCAGCTTAGGGCGGTTGAGGGGGCACCACCTAGCCAAAAACATTCAGTACTTC. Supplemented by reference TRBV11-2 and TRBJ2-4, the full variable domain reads EAGVAQSPRYKIIEKRQSVAFWCNPISGHATLYWYQQILGQGPKLLIQFQNNGVVDDSQLPKDRFSAERLKGVDSTLKIQPAKLEDSAVYLCASSLGRLRGHHLAKNIQYFGAGTRLSVL.

The CDR3 sequence: CSARSTGTQETQYF. Written as DNA, the CDR3 is TGCAGTGCTAGATCTACAGGAACCCAAGAGACCCAGTACTTC. This sequence joins TRBV20-1 and TRBJ2-5; D may be TRBD1 (5 bases). CDR3 length: 14 amino acids. In germline, CDR1 is DFQATT, CDR2 SNEGSKA (reference sequence). Trimming removed 2 bases at V and 1 base at J, with 11 bases between.

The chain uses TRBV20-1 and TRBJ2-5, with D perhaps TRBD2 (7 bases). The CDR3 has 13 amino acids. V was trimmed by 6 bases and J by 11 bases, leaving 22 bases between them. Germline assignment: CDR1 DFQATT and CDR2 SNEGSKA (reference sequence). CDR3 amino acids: CSAPGQGGEEQYF. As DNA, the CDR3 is TGCAGTGCGCCGGGACAAGGGGGGGAGGAGCAGTACTTC.

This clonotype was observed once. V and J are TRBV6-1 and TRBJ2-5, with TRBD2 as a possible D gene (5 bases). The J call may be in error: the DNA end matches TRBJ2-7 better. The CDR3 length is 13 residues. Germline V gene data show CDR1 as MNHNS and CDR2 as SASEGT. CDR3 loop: CASSEGVKYEQYF. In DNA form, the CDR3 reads TGTGCCAGCAGCGAGGGTGTGAAATACGAGCAGTACTTC.

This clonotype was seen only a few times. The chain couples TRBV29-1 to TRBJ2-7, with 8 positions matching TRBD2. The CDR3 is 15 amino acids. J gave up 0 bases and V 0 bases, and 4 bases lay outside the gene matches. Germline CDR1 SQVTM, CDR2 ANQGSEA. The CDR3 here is CSVEDVTSDSYEQYF. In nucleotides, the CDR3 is TGCAGCGTTGAAGATGTGACTAGCGACTCCTACGAGCAGTACTTC.

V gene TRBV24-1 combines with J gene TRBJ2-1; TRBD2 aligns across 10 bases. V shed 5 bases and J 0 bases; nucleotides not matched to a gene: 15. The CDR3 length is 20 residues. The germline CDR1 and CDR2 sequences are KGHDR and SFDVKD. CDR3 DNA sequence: TGTGCCACCAGTGTCCGCCCCCGGACTAGCGGTTTAAGCTCCTACAATGAGCAGTTCTTC. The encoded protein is CATSVRPRTSGLSSYNEQFF.

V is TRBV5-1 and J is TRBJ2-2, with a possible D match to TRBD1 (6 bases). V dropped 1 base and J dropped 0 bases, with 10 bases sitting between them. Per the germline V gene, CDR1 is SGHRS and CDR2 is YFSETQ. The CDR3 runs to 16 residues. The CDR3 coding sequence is TGCGCCAGCAGCTTGAGACAGGACTCGAACACCGGGGAGCTGTTTTTT. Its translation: CASSLRQDSNTGELFF.

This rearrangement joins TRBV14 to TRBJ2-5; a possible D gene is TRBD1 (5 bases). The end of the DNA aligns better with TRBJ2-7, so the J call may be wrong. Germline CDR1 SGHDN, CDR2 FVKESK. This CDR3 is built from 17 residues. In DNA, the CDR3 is TGTGCCAGCAGCCAAGCGACTGCCTGGGGCTACTACTACGAGCAGTACTTC. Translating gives CASSQATAWGYYYEQYF.

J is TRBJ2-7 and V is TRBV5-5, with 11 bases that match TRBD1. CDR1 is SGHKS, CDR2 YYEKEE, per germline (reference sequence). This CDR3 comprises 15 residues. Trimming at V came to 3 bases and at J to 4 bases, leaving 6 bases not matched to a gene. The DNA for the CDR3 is TGTGCCAGCAGCTCATCGGACAGGGGGCATTACGAGCAGTACTTC. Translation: CASSSSDRGHYEQYF. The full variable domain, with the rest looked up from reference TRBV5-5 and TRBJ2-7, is DAGVTQSPTHLIKTRGQQVTLRCSPISGHKSVSWYQQVLGQGPQFIFQYYEKEERGRGNFPDRFSARQFPNYSSELNVNALLLGDSALYLCASSSSDRGHYEQYFGPGTRLTVT.

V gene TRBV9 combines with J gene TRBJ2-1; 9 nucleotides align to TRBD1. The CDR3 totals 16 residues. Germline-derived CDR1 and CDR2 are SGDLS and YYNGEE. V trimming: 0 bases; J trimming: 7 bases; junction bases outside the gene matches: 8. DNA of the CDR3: TGTGCCAGCAGCGTAGTTCCCGGGACAGGGTGGAATGAGCAGTTCTTC. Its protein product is CASSVVPGTGWNEQFF.

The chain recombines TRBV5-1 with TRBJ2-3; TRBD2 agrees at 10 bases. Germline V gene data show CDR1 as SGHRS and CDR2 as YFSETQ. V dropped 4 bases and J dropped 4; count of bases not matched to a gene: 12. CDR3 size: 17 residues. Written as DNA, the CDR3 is TGCGCCAGCAGCCAAGCGACGAGCGGGAGGGACTCAGATACGCAGTATTTT. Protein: CASSQATSGRDSDTQYF.

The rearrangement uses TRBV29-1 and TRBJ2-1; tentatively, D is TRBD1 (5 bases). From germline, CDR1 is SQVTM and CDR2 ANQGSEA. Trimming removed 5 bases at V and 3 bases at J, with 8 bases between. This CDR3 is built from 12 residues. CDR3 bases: TGCAGCGTTCCTGGACACTACAATGAGCAGTTCTTC. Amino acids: CSVPGHYNEQFF.

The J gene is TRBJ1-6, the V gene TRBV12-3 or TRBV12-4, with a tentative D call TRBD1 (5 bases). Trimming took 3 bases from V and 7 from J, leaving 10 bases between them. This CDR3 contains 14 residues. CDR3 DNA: TGTGCCAGCAGTTTTGGGACCAGGAATTCACCCCTCCACTTT. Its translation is CASSFGTRNSPLHF.